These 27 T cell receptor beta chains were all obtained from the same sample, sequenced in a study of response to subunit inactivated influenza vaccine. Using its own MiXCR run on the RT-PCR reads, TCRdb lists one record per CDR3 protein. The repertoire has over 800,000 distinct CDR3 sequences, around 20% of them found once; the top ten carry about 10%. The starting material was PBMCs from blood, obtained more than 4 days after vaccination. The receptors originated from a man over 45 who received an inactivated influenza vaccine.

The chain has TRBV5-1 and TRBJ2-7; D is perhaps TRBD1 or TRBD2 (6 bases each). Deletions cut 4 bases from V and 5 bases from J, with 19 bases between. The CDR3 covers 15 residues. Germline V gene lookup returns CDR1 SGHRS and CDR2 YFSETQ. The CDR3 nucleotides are TGCGCCAGCAGCCCGACTCAAGGGGGGCCAAACGAGCAGTACTTC. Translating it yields CASSPTQGGPNEQYF.

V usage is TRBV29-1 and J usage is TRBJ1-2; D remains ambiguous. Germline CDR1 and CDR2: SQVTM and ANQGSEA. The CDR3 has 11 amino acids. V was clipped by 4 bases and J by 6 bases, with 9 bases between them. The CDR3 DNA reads TGCAGCGTTGGGCAGGACCATGGCTACACCTTC. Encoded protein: CSVGQDHGYTF.

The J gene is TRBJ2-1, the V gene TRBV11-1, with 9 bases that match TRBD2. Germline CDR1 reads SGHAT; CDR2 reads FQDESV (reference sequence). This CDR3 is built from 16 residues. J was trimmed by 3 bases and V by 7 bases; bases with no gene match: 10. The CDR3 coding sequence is TGTGCCAGCACGGGGAGCGGGAGGCAGAGCTACAATGAGCAGTTCTTC. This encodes CASTGSGRQSYNEQFF. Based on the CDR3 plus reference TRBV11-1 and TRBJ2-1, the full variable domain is EAEVAQSPRYKITEKSQAVAFWCDPISGHATLYWYRQILGQGPELLVQFQDESVVDDSQLPKDRFSAERLKGVDSTLKIQPAELGDSAMYLCASTGSGRQSYNEQFFGPGTRLTVL.

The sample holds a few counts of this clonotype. CDR3: CASSLGALAGAYEQYF. The DNA for the CDR3 is TGCGCCAGCAGCTTAGGCGCACTAGCGGGGGCCTACGAGCAGTACTTC. The chain is built from TRBV5-1 and TRBJ2-7, with 11 bases identical to TRBD2. The CDR3 totals 16 residues. The germline gives CDR1 SGHRS, CDR2 YFSETQ. Germline trimming cut 2 bases from V and 2 bases from J; bases unmatched to any gene: 6.

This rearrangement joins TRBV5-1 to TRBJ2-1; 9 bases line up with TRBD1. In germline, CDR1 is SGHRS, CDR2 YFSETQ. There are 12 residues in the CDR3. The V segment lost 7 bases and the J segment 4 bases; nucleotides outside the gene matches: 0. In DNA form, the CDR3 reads TGCGCCAGCGGACAGGGGTACAATGAGCAGTTCTTC. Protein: CASGQGYNEQFF.

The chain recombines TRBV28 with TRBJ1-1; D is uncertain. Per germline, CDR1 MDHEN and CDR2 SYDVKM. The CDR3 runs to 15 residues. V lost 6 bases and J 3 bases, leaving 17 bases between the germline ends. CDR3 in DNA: TGTGCCAGCAGACCGGTACCCATTTCGGACACTGAAGCTTTCTTT. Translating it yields CASRPVPISDTEAFF.

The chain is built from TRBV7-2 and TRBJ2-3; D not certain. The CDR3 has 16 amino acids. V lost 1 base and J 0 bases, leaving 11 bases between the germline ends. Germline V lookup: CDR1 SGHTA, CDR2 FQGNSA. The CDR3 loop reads CASSLVGSRSTDTQYF. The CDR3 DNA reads TGTGCCAGCAGCTTAGTCGGTTCCCGGAGCACAGATACGCAGTATTTT. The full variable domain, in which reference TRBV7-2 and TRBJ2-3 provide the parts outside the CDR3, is GAGVSQSPSNKVTEKGKDVELRCDPISGHTALYWYRQSLGQGLEFLIYFQGNSAPDKSGLPSDRFSAERTGGSVSTLTIQRTQQEDSAVYLCASSLVGSRSTDTQYFGPGTRLTVL.

CDR3 region: CSVAQDSGHYNEQFF. CDR3 DNA sequence: TGCAGCGTCGCCCAGGATAGCGGACACTACAATGAGCAGTTCTTC. The J gene is TRBJ2-1, the V gene TRBV29-1, with D tentatively TRBD2 (6 bases). Trimming left V 6 bases short and J 3 bases short, with 18 bases between. The germline V gene encodes CDR1 SQVTM and CDR2 ANQGSEA. This CDR3 has 15 residues.

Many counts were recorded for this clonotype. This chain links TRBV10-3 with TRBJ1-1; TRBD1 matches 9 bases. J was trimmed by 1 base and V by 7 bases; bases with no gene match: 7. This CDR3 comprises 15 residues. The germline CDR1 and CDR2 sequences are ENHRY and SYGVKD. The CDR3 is CAITTGQGPNTEAFF. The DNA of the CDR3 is TGTGCCATCACAACGGGACAGGGACCGAACACTGAAGCTTTCTTT.

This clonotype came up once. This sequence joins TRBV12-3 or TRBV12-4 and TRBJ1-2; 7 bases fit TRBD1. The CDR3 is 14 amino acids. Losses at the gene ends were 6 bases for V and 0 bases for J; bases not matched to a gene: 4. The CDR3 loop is CASRGQAANYGYTF. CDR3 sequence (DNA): TGTGCCAGCAGAGGACAGGCCGCTAACTATGGCTACACCTTC.

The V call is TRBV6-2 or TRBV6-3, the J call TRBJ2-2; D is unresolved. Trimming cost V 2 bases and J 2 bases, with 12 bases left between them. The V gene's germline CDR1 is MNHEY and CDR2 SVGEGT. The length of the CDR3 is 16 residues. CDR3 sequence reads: CASSYVGPLNTGELFF. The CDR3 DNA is TGTGCCAGCAGTTACGTTGGCCCGTTAAACACCGGGGAGCTGTTTTTT.

The CDR3 DNA follows: TGTGCCAGCGTTAGGACTAGCGGAGCCTACGAGCAGTACTTC. Translated: CASVRTSGAYEQYF. The V gene is TRBV7-2, the J gene TRBJ2-7, with 10 bases aligning to TRBD2. The CDR3 totals 14 residues. V was clipped by 8 bases and J by 2 bases; unmatched bases: 6. The V gene's germline CDR1 is SGHTA and CDR2 FQGNSA. The variable domain in full, with the rest retrieved from reference TRBV7-2 and TRBJ2-7, is GAGVSQSPSNKVTEKGKDVELRCDPISGHTALYWYRQSLGQGLEFLIYFQGNSAPDKSGLPSDRFSAERTGGSVSTLTIQRTQQEDSAVYLCASVRTSGAYEQYFGPGTRLTVT.

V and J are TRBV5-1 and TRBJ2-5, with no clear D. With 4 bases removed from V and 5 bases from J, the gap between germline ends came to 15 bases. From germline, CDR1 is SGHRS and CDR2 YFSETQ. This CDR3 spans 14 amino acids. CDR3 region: CASSPGSPRETQYF. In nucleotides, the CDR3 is TGCGCCAGCAGCCCCGGGTCCCCAAGGGAGACCCAGTACTTC.

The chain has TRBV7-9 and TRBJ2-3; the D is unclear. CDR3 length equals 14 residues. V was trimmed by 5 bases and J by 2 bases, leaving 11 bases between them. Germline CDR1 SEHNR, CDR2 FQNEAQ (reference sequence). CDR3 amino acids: CASSLGFNTDTQYF. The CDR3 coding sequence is TGTGCCAGCAGCCTTGGCTTCAACACAGATACGCAGTATTTT.

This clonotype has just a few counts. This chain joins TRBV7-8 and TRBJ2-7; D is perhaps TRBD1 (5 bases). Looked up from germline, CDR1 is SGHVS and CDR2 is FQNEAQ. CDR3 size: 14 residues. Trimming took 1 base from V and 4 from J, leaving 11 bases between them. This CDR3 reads CASSLDTGFYEQYF. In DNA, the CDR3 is TGTGCCAGCAGCTTAGACACAGGATTTTACGAGCAGTACTTC.

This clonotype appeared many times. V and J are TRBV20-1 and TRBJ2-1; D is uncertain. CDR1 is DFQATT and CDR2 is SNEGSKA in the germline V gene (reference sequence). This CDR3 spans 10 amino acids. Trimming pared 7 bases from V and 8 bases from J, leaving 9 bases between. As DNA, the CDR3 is TGCAGTGTGTTTGACGATGAGCAGTTCTTC. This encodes CSVFDDEQFF.

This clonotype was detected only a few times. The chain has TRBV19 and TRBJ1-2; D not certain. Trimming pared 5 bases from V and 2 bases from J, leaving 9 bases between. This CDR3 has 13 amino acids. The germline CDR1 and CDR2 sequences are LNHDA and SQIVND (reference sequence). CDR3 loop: CASSPLGNYGYTF. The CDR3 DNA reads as TGTGCCAGTAGTCCCCTTGGCAACTATGGCTACACCTTC.

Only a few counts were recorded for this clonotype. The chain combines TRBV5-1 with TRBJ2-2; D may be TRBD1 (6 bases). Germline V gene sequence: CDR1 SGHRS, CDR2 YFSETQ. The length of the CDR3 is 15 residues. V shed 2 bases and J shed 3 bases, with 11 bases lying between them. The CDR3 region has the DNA TGCGCCAGCAGCTTATCAGGGGCTTACACCGGGGAGCTGTTTTTT. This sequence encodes CASSLSGAYTGELFF.

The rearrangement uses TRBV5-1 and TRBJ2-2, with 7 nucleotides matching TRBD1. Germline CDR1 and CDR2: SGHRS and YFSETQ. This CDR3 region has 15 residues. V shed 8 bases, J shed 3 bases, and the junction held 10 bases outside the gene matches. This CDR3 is CARGKTGQDTGELFF. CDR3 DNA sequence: TGCGCCAGAGGAAAGACAGGGCAGGACACCGGGGAGCTGTTTTTT.

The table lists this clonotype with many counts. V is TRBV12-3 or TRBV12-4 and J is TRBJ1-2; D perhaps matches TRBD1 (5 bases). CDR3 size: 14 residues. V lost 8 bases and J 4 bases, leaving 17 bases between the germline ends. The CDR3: CASGTLREGYGYTF. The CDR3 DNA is TGTGCCAGCGGAACTCTCAGGGAAGGCTATGGCTACACCTTC.

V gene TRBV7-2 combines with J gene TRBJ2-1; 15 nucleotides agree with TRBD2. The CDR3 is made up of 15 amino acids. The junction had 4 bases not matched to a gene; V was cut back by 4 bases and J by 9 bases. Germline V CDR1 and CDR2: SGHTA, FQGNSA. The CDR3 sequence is CASSSGLAGGSEQFF. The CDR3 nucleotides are TGTGCCAGCAGCTCGGGACTAGCGGGAGGTTCTGAGCAGTTCTTC.

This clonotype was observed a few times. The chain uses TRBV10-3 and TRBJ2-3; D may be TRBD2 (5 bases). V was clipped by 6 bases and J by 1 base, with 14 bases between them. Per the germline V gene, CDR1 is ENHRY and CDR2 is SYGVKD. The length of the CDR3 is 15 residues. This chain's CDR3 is CAISPREPRTDTQYF. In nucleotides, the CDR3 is TGTGCCATCAGCCCGAGGGAACCACGCACAGATACGCAGTATTTT.

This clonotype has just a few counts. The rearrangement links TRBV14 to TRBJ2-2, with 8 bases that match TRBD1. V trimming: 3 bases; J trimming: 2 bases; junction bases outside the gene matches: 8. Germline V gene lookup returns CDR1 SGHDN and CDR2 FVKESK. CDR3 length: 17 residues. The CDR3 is CASSQPPGGFNTGELFF. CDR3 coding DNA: TGTGCCAGCAGCCAGCCGCCAGGGGGCTTCAACACCGGGGAGCTGTTTTTT.

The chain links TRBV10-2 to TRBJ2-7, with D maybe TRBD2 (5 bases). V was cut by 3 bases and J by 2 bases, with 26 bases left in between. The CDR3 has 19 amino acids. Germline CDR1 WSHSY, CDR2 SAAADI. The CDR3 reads CASSEIDGLPRSTTYEQYF. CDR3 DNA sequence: TGCGCCAGCAGTGAAATCGACGGACTTCCACGCTCAACGACCTACGAGCAGTACTTC.

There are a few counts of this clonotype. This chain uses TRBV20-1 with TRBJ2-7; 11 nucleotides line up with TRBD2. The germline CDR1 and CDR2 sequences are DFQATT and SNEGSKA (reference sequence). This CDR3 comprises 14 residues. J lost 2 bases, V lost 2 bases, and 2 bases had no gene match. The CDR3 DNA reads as TGCAGTGCTAGAAAACTAGCGGGAGCCTACGAGCAGTACTTC. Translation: CSARKLAGAYEQYF.

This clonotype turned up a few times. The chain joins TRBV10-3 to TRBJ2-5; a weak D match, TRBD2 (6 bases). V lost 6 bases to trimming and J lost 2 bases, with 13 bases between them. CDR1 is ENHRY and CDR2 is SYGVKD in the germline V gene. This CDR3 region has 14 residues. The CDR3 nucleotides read TGTGCCATCAGCGGGGGAGTGGGGCAAGAGACCCAGTACTTC. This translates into CAISGGVGQETQYF.

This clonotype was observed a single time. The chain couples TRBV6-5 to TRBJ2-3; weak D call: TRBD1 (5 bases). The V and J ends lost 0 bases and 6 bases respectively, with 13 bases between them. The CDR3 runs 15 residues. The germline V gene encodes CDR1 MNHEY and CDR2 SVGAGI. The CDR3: CASSYSGLGLDTQYF. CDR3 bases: TGTGCCAGCAGTTACTCGGGCCTGGGGCTGGATACGCAGTATTTT.